The 19 T cell receptor beta chains below were found in one sample sequenced in a study of CD8+ T cells in alopecia areata. Time point meaning: mouse skin 6 weeks after grafting, around onset of hair loss. cDNA reverse transcribed from extracted RNA served as the sequencing template. Assay used: immunoSEQ multiplex PCR; TCRdb lists only in-frame clones, some missing. The specimen gives about 5,900 clones without singletons; the ten biggest hold approximately 30%. The starting material was skin, obtained at week 6. The receptors were gathered from a C3H/HeJ mouse with alopecia areata. The strain's MHC type: H2-k.

This clone has at least ten counts. The gene names given are mouse names. Read data end 4 residues before the CDR3 end; the end is taken from the germline J gene. This sequence joins TRBV14 and TRBJ2-3, with 8 bases fitting TRBD2. The CDR3 spans 14 residues. Germline V lookup: CDR1 SGHDT, CDR2 FRDEAV. V shed 5 bases, J shed 1 base, and the junction held 3 bases outside the gene matches. CDR3: CASSLGGGAETLYF. The CDR3 bases that were read are TGTGCCAGCAGCCTGGGGGGCGGTGCAGAA.

This clone was detected ten times or more. A single base is all that separates this from a far larger clone, so a read error is likely. Gene names and germline match the mouse. The observed sequence ends 4 residues before the CDR3 terminus, with the missing tail filled in from the germline J gene. The V gene is TRBV13-3, the J gene TRBJ1-2; D might be TRBD1 (6 bases). V was cut by 5 bases and J by 2 bases, with 10 bases left in between. The CDR3 is made up of 13 amino acids. Germline V gene sequence: CDR1 NNHDY, CDR2 SYVADS. CDR3 sequence: CASSGTGNSDYTF. Incomplete CDR3 DNA: TGTGCCAGCAGCGGTACAGGGAACTCC.

This clone was counted ten times or more. It is likely a read error: a sequence one base away is far more abundant. Germline and genes here are mouse. With the read ending 4 residues before the CDR3 end, the germline J gene is used to fill in that end. This sample includes further DNA sequences coding for the same CDR3. The chain employs TRBV12-1 and TRBJ1-2; tentative D call: TRBD1 (6 bases). Germline V gene lookup returns CDR1 SGHSN and CDR2 HYEKVE. V was trimmed by 6 bases and J by 2 bases, leaving 12 bases between them. There are 13 residues in the CDR3. The CDR3 spells CASSGTGNSDYTF. CDR3 bases read: TGTGCCAGCAGCGGTACAGGGAACTCC.

With respect to this clone: Here the gene names and germline are mouse. The read gets to within 4 residues of the CDR3 end, and the germline J gene fills in the rest. The V and J genes are TRBV13-2 and TRBJ2-7, with 7 nucleotides matching TRBD2. Per germline, CDR1 NNHNN and CDR2 SYGAGS (reference sequence). CDR3 length: 15 amino acids. The V gene end was trimmed by 1 base and the J gene end by 0 bases; junction bases not matched to a gene: 4. The CDR3: CASGDFGGSSYEQYF. Partial CDR3 DNA: TGTGCCAGCGGTGATTTTGGGGGGAGCTCCTAT.

This clone was picked up many times. Mouse gene names apply. The CDR3 goes on 3 residues after the read ends, and that part is filled in from the germline J gene. The chain recombines TRBV13-3 with TRBJ1-6, with D perhaps matching TRBD1 (5 bases). TRBJ1-6 is an open reading frame whose function is uncertain. The length of the CDR3 is 13 residues. V was shortened by 3 bases and J by 5 bases, with 6 bases between the two germline ends. CDR1 and CDR2 from the germline V gene are NNHDY and SYVADS. The CDR3 bases that were read are TGTGCCAGCAGTGCCAGGGATAATTCGCCC. It is translated as CASSARDNSP. The entire CDR3 is CASSARDNSPLYF.

At least ten counts were recorded for this clone. The genes and germline here are from mouse. The read terminates 4 residues ahead of where the CDR3 ends, so the germline J gene completes it. The genes are TRBV17 and TRBJ2-4; possibly TRBD1 for D (5 bases). The CDR3 has 12 residues. From germline, CDR1 is MNHDT and CDR2 YYDKIL. Incomplete CDR3 DNA: TGTGCCCGGACATATAGTCAAAAC. It specifies CARTYSQN. The full CDR3 protein reads CARTYSQNTLYF.

A word on this clone: The listed genes are named as in mouse. The read stops 4 residues short of the end of the CDR3; the missing end is completed from the germline J gene. The chain recombines TRBV5 with TRBJ2-5, with 7 nucleotides matching TRBD1. Per the germline V gene, CDR1 is LGHNA and CDR2 is YNLKQL (reference sequence). Germline trimming cut 1 base from V and 2 bases from J; bases unmatched to any gene: 3. The CDR3 length is 15 residues. The CDR3 region is CASSQAGGGQDTQYF. The DNA read from the CDR3 is TGTGCCAGCAGCCAAGCAGGGGGAGGCCAAGAC.

This clone has more than one count but fewer than ten. The genes are named according to mouse. The sequence runs out 4 residues before the end of the CDR3; the remainder is reconstructed from the germline J gene. The chain links TRBV1 to TRBJ2-7; tentative D call: TRBD1 (6 bases). V was shortened by 1 base and J by 0 bases, with 7 bases between the two germline ends. Germline loops: CDR1 NSQYPW, CDR2 LRSPGD (reference sequence). The length of the CDR3 is 14 residues. This CDR3 is CTCSAARGSYEQYF. Incomplete CDR3 DNA: TGCACCTGCAGTGCAGCCAGGGGCTCCTAT.

In its sample, this clone was seen many times. These gene names are mouse names. Read coverage stops 4 residues before the CDR3 terminus; the germline J gene supplies the remainder. The V gene is TRBV1, the J gene TRBJ2-5; perhaps TRBD1 as D (5 bases). V lost 0 bases to trimming and J lost 2 bases, with 9 bases between them. This CDR3 is built from 15 residues. Germline V gene lookup returns CDR1 NSQYPW and CDR2 LRSPGD (reference sequence). The CDR3 loop is CTCSADPGFQDTQYF. CDR3 bases read: TGCACCTGCAGTGCAGATCCAGGGTTCCAAGAC.

As for this clone: Mouse gene names and germline throughout. Sequencing ends 4 residues short of the CDR3 end; the germline J gene provides the rest. The rearrangement links TRBV13-2 to TRBJ2-1; 10 bases line up with TRBD2. The CDR3 has 15 amino acids. The germline gives CDR1 NNHNN, CDR2 SYGAGS (reference sequence). The trim removed 1 base at V and 4 bases at J, leaving 2 bases unmatched. The sequenced CDR3 bases are TGTGCCAGCGGTGATTACTGGGGGGGATATGCT. It is translated as CASGDYWGGYA. The whole CDR3 protein reads CASGDYWGGYAEQFF.

This clone was counted at least ten times. The gene names here belong to mouse. The read halts 4 residues ahead of the CDR3 end, with the missing end drawn from the germline J gene. The same CDR3 can be traced to other DNA sequences in this sample. The genes are TRBV19 and TRBJ1-2; 8 nucleotides match TRBD1. With 4 bases clipped from V and 0 bases from J, the junction kept 2 bases outside the gene matches. This CDR3 comprises 14 residues. From germline, CDR1 is FNHDT and CDR2 SITEND (reference sequence). The CDR3 reads CASSPGQANSDYTF. The CDR3 DNA, read in part, is TGTGCCAGCAGTCCGGGACAGGCAAACTCC. The variable domain in full, completed from reference TRBV19 and TRBJ1-2, reads GGIITQTPKFLIGQEGQKLTLKCQQNFNHDTMYWYRQDSGKGLRLIYYSITENDLQKGDLSEGYDASREKKSSFSLTVTSAQKNEMAVFLCASSPGQANSDYTFGSGTRLLVI.

This clone turned up a few times. The junction departs from the called germline gene at one end, perhaps through a read error. Gene names refer to mouse genes. The CDR3 extends 4 residues past the end of the read, so its final part is completed from the germline J gene. The chain uses TRBV29 and TRBJ2-1; 8 nucleotides match TRBD2. The CDR3 totals 13 residues. CDR1 is MSHET and CDR2 is SYDVDS in the germline V gene. CDR3 DNA (partial): TGTGCCAGCAGCGACTGGGGTGATGCT. This translates into CASSDWGDA. The CDR3 as a whole reads CASSDWGDAEQFF.

This clone came up many times. The gene names here belong to mouse. The read ends 4 residues before the CDR3 terminus; that terminus is restored from the germline J gene. The genes are TRBV13-3 and TRBJ2-3; 13 bases match TRBD2. Per germline, CDR1 NNHDY and CDR2 SYVADS. The CDR3 has 15 amino acids. V was clipped by 5 bases and J by 1 base; unmatched bases: 1. The CDR3 DNA, read in part, is TGTGCCAGCAGGGGGACTGGGGGGGGTGCAGAA. This encodes CASRGTGGGAE. The CDR3, in full, reads CASRGTGGGAETLYF.

This clone was detected ten times or more. The gene names here belong to mouse. The CDR3 end lies 4 residues beyond the end of the read and is filled in from the germline J gene. The chain links TRBV17 to TRBJ2-5, with TRBD2 matching over 13 bases. CDR1 is MNHDT and CDR2 is YYDKIL in the germline V gene. The CDR3 spans 15 residues. The trim removed 5 bases at V and 2 bases at J, leaving 1 base unmatched. Incomplete CDR3 DNA: TGTGCTAGCAGTGGACTGGGGGGGCGCCAAGAC. The encoded protein is CASSGLGGRQD. The full CDR3 reads CASSGLGGRQDTQYF.

This clone was seen many times. The genes and germline here are from mouse. Read coverage stops 4 residues before the CDR3 terminus; the germline J gene supplies the remainder. The rearrangement links TRBV19 to TRBJ2-1; D uncertain. CDR1 and CDR2 (germline): FNHDT, SITEND (reference sequence). The CDR3 has 13 amino acids. Trimming left V 0 bases short and J 3 bases short, with 4 bases between. The CDR3 bases that were read are TGTGCCAGCAGTATAGGGGGCTATGCT. This translates into CASSIGGYA. The whole CDR3 sequence is CASSIGGYAEQFF.

This clone has a handful of counts. Gene names denote mouse genes. Sequencing ends 4 residues short of the CDR3 end; the germline J gene provides the rest. The rearrangement links TRBV13-2 to TRBJ2-3; D is perhaps TRBD2 (5 bases). Germline CDR1 and CDR2: NNHNN and SYGAGS (reference sequence). V was pared by 2 bases and J by 0 bases, with 10 bases between. The CDR3 is 15 amino acids. CDR3 DNA (partial): TGTGCCAGCGGTGACCCTGGGAGTAGTGCAGAA. This sequence encodes CASGDPGSSAE. The whole CDR3 sequence is CASGDPGSSAETLYF.

As regards this clone: Mouse names are used for the genes. The CDR3 is cut off 4 residues early in the read; its end comes from the germline J gene. The chain links TRBV5 to TRBJ1-1; 7 nucleotides match TRBD1. V dropped 5 bases and J dropped 4; count of bases not matched to a gene: 1. CDR1 and CDR2 from the germline V gene are LGHNA and YNLKQL (reference sequence). The CDR3 consists of 12 residues. CDR3: CASSRGRTEVFF. The sequenced part of the CDR3 DNA is TGTGCCAGCAGCAGGGGGCGCACA.

Worth noting for this clone: Gene names and germline refer to mouse. The CDR3 is cut off 3 residues early in the read; its end comes from the germline J gene. This chain links TRBV31 with TRBJ1-6; 9 bases match TRBD1. TRBJ1-6 counts as an open reading frame of uncertain function. Trimming took 0 bases from V and 7 from J; bases not matched to a gene: 1. The CDR3 covers 14 residues. Germline V CDR1 and CDR2: GKSSPN, SITVG. The CDR3 bases that were read are TGTGCCTGGAGTCTAGACAGGGGGAATTCGCCC. This codes for CAWSLDRGNSP. The entire CDR3 is CAWSLDRGNSPLYF.

This clone was counted ten times or more. Gene and germline names: mouse. The CDR3 end lies 4 residues beyond the end of the read and is filled in from the germline J gene. The genes are TRBV17 and TRBJ2-7, with 7 bases matching TRBD2. CDR1 and CDR2 from the germline V gene are MNHDT and YYDKIL. The CDR3 spans 13 residues. CDR3: CASSRAGGYEQYF. Incomplete CDR3 DNA: TGTGCTAGCAGTAGAGCGGGGGGGTAT.